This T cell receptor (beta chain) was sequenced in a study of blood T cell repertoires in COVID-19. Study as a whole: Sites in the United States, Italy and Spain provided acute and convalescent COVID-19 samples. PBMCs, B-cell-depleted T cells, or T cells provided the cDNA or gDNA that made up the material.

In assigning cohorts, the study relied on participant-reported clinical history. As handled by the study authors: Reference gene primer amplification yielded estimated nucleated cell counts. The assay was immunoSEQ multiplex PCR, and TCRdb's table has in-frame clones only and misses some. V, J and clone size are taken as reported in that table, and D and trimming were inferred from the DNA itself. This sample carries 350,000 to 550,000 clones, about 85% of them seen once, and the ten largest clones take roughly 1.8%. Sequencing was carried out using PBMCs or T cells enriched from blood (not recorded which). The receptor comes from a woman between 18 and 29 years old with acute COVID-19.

The CDR3 sequence: CASGHINGDTDTQYF. CDR3 nucleotides: TGTGCCAGCGGCCATATTAACGGAGACACAGATACGCAGTATTTT. V is TRBV5-4 and J is TRBJ2-3; no clear D. Germline V gene data show CDR1 as SGHNT and CDR2 as YYREEE (reference sequence). Trimming removed 7 bases from V and 2 bases from J, with 17 bases in between. The CDR3 length is 15 residues.